These 19 T cell receptor beta chains came from one sample sequenced in a study of STAT5B mutations in CD4+ large granular lymphocyte leukemia. Repertoires were generated with immunoSEQ multiplex PCR, while TCRdb's copy carries only in-frame clones and drops some. Found here are roughly 48,000 clones, 60% to 75% of them singletons; the top ten hold about 1.5%. Sequences were obtained from CD4+ T cells from blood buffy coats. Receptors originate from a human donor in good health.

In its sample, this clone was seen once. The V and J genes are TRBV12-5 and TRBJ2-2; TRBD1 might be the D (6 bases). With 6 bases removed from V and 4 bases from J, the gap between germline ends came to 9 bases. Per the germline V gene, CDR1 is LGHNT and CDR2 is FRNRAP. There are 13 residues in the CDR3. CDR3 sequence: CASGQQGTGELFF. CDR3 coding DNA: TGTGCTAGTGGCCAACAGGGCACCGGGGAGCTGTTTTTT.

This clone showed up just a few times. The gene calls are TRBV19 and TRBJ1-1, with D uncertain. This CDR3 comprises 13 residues. V shed 6 bases and J shed 3 bases, with 11 bases lying between them. Per germline, CDR1 LNHDA and CDR2 SQIVND (reference sequence). In nucleotides, the CDR3 is TGTGCCAGTAGATCGGACCGAGACACTGAAGCTTTCTTT. Its translation: CASRSDRDTEAFF.

The rearrangement uses TRBV7-2 and TRBJ1-2, with 7 bases aligning to TRBD1. V lost 5 bases, J lost 4 bases, and 4 bases stayed unmatched. Germline lookup yields CDR1 SGHTA and CDR2 FQGNSA. The CDR3 is 13 residues long. Here the CDR3 reads CASSQTGFYGYTF. The CDR3 DNA is TGTGCCAGCAGCCAGACAGGGTTCTATGGCTACACCTTC.

This clone came up once. V is TRBV2 and J is TRBJ2-1, with D perhaps assigned TRBD1 or TRBD2 (5 bases each). Trimming removed 6 bases from V and 8 bases from J, with 20 bases in between. Germline CDR1 and CDR2: SNHLY and FYNNEI. This CDR3 region has 15 residues. CDR3 protein: CASSLDSTEVDEQFF. The CDR3, as DNA: TGTGCCAGCAGCCTCGACAGCACGGAGGTGGATGAGCAGTTCTTC.

The chain employs TRBV18 and TRBJ1-6; D might be TRBD1 (6 bases). Germline V lookup: CDR1 KGHSH, CDR2 LQKENI. The CDR3 sequence is 16 residues long. Trimming took off 0 bases at V and 6 bases at J, with 12 bases between the two ends. CDR3 loop: CASSPPQGGINSPLHF. The CDR3 DNA reads as TGTGCCAGCTCACCACCACAGGGAGGAATTAATTCACCCCTCCACTTT.

This chain uses TRBV10-3 with TRBJ2-1; D is undetermined. The CDR3 sequence is 18 residues long. V shed 3 bases and J shed 4 bases, with 22 bases lying between them. CDR1 is ENHRY, CDR2 SYGVKD, per germline. This chain's CDR3 is CAISELGPLVGEYNEQFF. DNA of the CDR3: TGTGCCATCAGTGAACTGGGCCCCCTCGTTGGGGAATACAATGAGCAGTTCTTC.

This chain links TRBV28 with TRBJ1-2; a possible D gene is TRBD1 (5 bases). The CDR3 has 13 residues. Looked up from germline, CDR1 is MDHEN and CDR2 is SYDVKM. Deletions cut 6 bases from V and 2 bases from J, with 10 bases between. CDR3 nucleotides: TGTGCCAGCAGCTTGACAGAAAACTATGGCTACACCTTC. Translated: CASSLTENYGYTF.

The chain's CDR3 is CASSFQSTDTQYF. The CDR3 DNA reads as TGTGCCAGCAGTTTTCAAAGCACAGATACGCAGTATTTT. The chain joins TRBV28 to TRBJ2-3; D is uncertain. V lost 3 bases and J lost 0, with 4 bases in between. The germline V gene encodes CDR1 MDHEN and CDR2 SYDVKM. The CDR3 runs to 13 residues.

The chain carries TRBV5-1 and TRBJ2-3, with 13 bases fitting TRBD2. The CDR3 loop spans 16 amino acids. Per germline, CDR1 SGHRS and CDR2 YFSETQ. With V trimmed by 4 bases and J by 2 bases, 4 bases remained unmatched. CDR3 sequence: CASSPGTSGATDTQYF. As DNA, the CDR3 is TGCGCCAGCAGCCCTGGGACTAGCGGGGCCACAGATACGCAGTATTTT.

This clone was observed once. This chain links TRBV7-2 with TRBJ1-1, with TRBD1 matching 12 bases. Unmatched junction bases numbered 5, after V lost 3 bases and J lost 0 bases. This CDR3 spans 17 amino acids. Germline CDR1 and CDR2: SGHTA and FQGNSA. CDR3 nucleotide sequence: TGTGCCAGCAGCTTGGGACAGGGGGCGTACATGAACACTGAAGCTTTCTTT. Translation gives CASSLGQGAYMNTEAFF.

This rearrangement joins TRBV19 to TRBJ2-7, with TRBD1 as a possible D gene (6 bases). The CDR3 sequence is 14 residues long. The V gene's germline CDR1 is LNHDA and CDR2 SQIVND (reference sequence). Trimming pared 1 base from V and 4 bases from J, leaving 11 bases between. CDR3 protein: CASSIGGLVYEQYF. CDR3 coding DNA: TGTGCCAGTAGTATAGGGGGGCTGGTGTACGAGCAGTACTTC. The whole variable domain, remainder taken from reference TRBV19 and TRBJ2-7, is DGGITQSPKYLFRKEGQNVTLSCEQNLNHDAMYWYRQDPGQGLRLIYYSQIVNDFQKGDIAEGYSVSREKKESFPLTVTSAQKNPTAFYLCASSIGGLVYEQYFGPGTRLTVT.

The chain links TRBV5-1 to TRBJ1-2; 7 bases match TRBD1. The CDR3 is 14 amino acids. V lost 3 bases, J lost 4 bases, and 6 bases stayed unmatched. Germline V CDR1 and CDR2: SGHRS, YFSETQ. In nucleotides, the CDR3 is TGCGCCAGCAGCTCCGACAGGGTGGGCTATGGCTACACCTTC. Translated: CASSSDRVGYGYTF.

The chain uses TRBV30 and TRBJ2-2; 7 nucleotides agree with TRBD1. Trimming cost V 8 bases and J 1 base; bases outside gene matches: 7. The germline CDR1 and CDR2 sequences are GTSNPN and SVGIG (reference sequence). The CDR3 runs 14 residues. CDR3 coding DNA: TGTGCCGGCTTCGCAGGGGGGAACACCGGGGAGCTGTTTTTT. Residues: CAGFAGGNTGELFF.

This rearrangement joins TRBV9 to TRBJ1-3; 7 bases align to TRBD1. Germline lookup yields CDR1 SGDLS and CDR2 YYNGEE. This CDR3 spans 15 amino acids. Losses at the gene ends were 5 bases for V and 0 bases for J; bases not matched to a gene: 5. The CDR3 region is CASSGQASSGNTIYF. CDR3 nucleotides: TGTGCCAGCAGTGGACAGGCTAGCTCTGGAAACACCATATATTTT. The variable domain in full, completed from reference TRBV9 and TRBJ1-3, reads DSGVTQTPKHLITATGQRVTLRCSPRSGDLSVYWYQQSLDQGLQFLIQYYNGEERAKGNILERFSAQQFPDLHSELNLSSLELGDSALYFCASSGQASSGNTIYFGEGSWLTVV.

In DNA form, the CDR3 reads TGTGCCAGTAGTCGGTCAGATACGCAGTATTTT. Its translation is CASSRSDTQYF. V is TRBV19 and J is TRBJ2-3; D unresolved. V was cut by 5 bases and J by 4 bases, with 4 bases left in between. Germline loops: CDR1 LNHDA, CDR2 SQIVND (reference sequence). The CDR3 loop spans 11 amino acids.

V gene TRBV7-2 combines with J gene TRBJ2-7, with a possible D match to TRBD2 (6 bases). Per germline, CDR1 SGHTA and CDR2 FQGNSA. CDR3 length: 14 residues. V was cut by 3 bases and J by 1 base, with 10 bases left in between. The CDR3 DNA reads TGTGCCAGCAGCTTTCTAGCGCTTTCCTACGAGCAGTACTTC. This codes for CASSFLALSYEQYF.

V and J are TRBV5-6 and TRBJ2-7; D unclear. Trimming removed 1 base at V and 3 bases at J, with 26 bases between. This CDR3 comprises 19 residues. Germline values: CDR1 SGHDT, CDR2 YYEEEE. In DNA, the CDR3 is TGTGCCAGCAGCTTGTCGCTGGGAACCATCCGTCTCCCCCTCTACGAGCAGTACTTC. Translating it yields CASSLSLGTIRLPLYEQYF. The whole variable domain, remainder taken from reference TRBV5-6 and TRBJ2-7, is DAGVTQSPTHLIKTRGQQVTLRCSPKSGHDTVSWYQQALGQGPQFIFQYYEEEERQRGNFPDRFSGHQFPNYSSELNVNALLLGDSALYLCASSLSLGTIRLPLYEQYFGPGTRLTVT.

CDR3: CASSPPRTVNTEAFF. For the CDR3, the DNA is TGTGCCAGCTCACCACCGCGGACCGTGAACACTGAAGCTTTCTTT. The V and J genes are TRBV18 and TRBJ1-1; D call uncertain. The CDR3 has 15 amino acids. V was pared by 0 bases and J by 0 bases, with 8 bases between. Germline values: CDR1 KGHSH, CDR2 LQKENI.

This clone was observed a few times. This chain joins TRBV5-1 and TRBJ1-1; 7 bases fit TRBD1. Unmatched junction bases numbered 0, after V lost 0 bases and J lost 1 base. Germline values: CDR1 SGHRS, CDR2 YFSETQ. The CDR3 extends over 14 amino acids. CDR3 DNA sequence: TGCGCCAGCAGCTTGGGGACAGGGAACACTGAAGCTTTCTTT. Translation gives CASSLGTGNTEAFF. Full variable domain (rest looked up from reference TRBV5-1 and TRBJ1-1): KAGVTQTPRYLIKTRGQQVTLSCSPISGHRSVSWYQQTPGQGLQFLFEYFSETQRNKGNFPGRFSGRQFSNSRSEMNVSTLELGDSALYLCASSLGTGNTEAFFGQGTRLTVV.